This T cell receptor (beta chain) was recovered during a study of T cell responses to AZD1222 COVID-19 vaccine. Trimming removed 1 base from V and 3 bases from J; junction bases left unmatched: 2. In germline, CDR1 is SGHAT, CDR2 FQNNGV. This CDR3 is built from 15 residues. Note on this clone: Its specificity is not known.

Repertoires were generated with immunoSEQ multiplex PCR, while TCRdb's copy carries only in-frame clones and drops some. The sample has fewer than 90,000 clones, about 88% seen once. Whole-study findings and limits: Across spike, vaccine-associated CD4 TCRs were found, dominant at 160-218 and 743-854. Spike-specific TCRs gained breadth and depth after people received two AZD1222 doses.

The chain combines TRBV11-2 with TRBJ2-7; TRBD2 aligns across 11 bases. The sequencing used peripheral blood, collected 28 days after the second AZD1222 dose. The receptor's source is an adult who received the AZD1222 COVID-19 vaccine. This CDR3 is CASSLVGTSGYEQYF. DNA for the CDR3: TGTGCCAGCAGCTTAGTTGGGACTAGCGGCTACGAGCAGTACTTC.